This T cell receptor beta chain is drawn from a study (dated by TCRdb to about 2016). The germline V gene gives CDR1 as MNHEY and CDR2 as SVGEGT. There are 14 amino acids in the CDR3, from cysteine to phenylalanine inclusive. CDR3 DNA only is kept here, 42 bases in frame from base 1. Trimming accounts for 2 bases at V and 2 bases at J, while the number of junction bases matched to no gene is 1. This clonotype was counted only a few times. Its antigen remains undetermined. No per-base quality is available; no much larger clone lies one base away. Receptor amplification or capture employed RT-PCR. The run used an Illumina MiSeq. Through fastp at Q25 and MiXCR, TCRdb rebuilt clones from the public reads, retaining in-frame beta chains. Records with the same CDR3 protein are collapsed into one entry carrying the most frequent genes and DNA. This sample lists 650,000 to 800,000 distinct CDR3 sequences; approximately 15% were detected once. Roughly 4% of the sample belongs to the ten largest clones.

The TCR originated in a female donor in good health, serving as a healthy control. The receptor chain draws on TRBV6-2 or TRBV6-3 and TRBJ2-3; the junction holds 7 bases that match TRBD2. Material for sequencing was memory CD4+ T cells from blood. In nucleotide form, the sequence is TGTGCCAGCAGTTACGGGACTACCACAGATACGCAGTATTTT. Protein translation: CASSYGTTTDTQYF.